Listed here are 8 T cell receptor beta chains from one sample, sequenced in a study of OX40 agonist ivuxolimab in advanced cancers. Libraries were prepared by immunoSEQ multiplex PCR; TCRdb keeps only in-frame clonotypes and omits some of them. The profile shows under 100,000 clones, 92% of them singletons. The specimen comprised CD4+ or CD8+ T cells sorted from blood, sampled in a trial of the OX40 agonist ivuxolimab. These receptors were collected from an adult with an advanced solid tumor such as melanoma, head and neck, liver or kidney cancer.

The V and J genes are TRBV9 and TRBJ2-4; 9 bases match TRBD1. Trimming removed 1 base from V and 7 bases from J; junction bases left unmatched: 9. This CDR3 is built from 16 residues. Per germline, CDR1 SGDLS and CDR2 YYNGEE. As DNA, the CDR3 is TGTGCCAGCAGCGTATTTAGTACAGGGGGCGAGAACATTCAGTACTTC. Translating it yields CASSVFSTGGENIQYF.

The genes are TRBV11-1 and TRBJ1-2; D gene unclear. The V and J ends lost 5 bases and 3 bases respectively, with 10 bases between them. The V gene's germline CDR1 is SGHAT and CDR2 FQDESV (reference sequence). This CDR3 comprises 13 residues. The CDR3: CASSLDPYYGYTF. The CDR3 DNA is TGTGCCAGCAGCCTCGACCCCTACTATGGCTACACCTTC.

This chain connects TRBV4-1 to TRBJ1-5, with D possibly matching TRBD1 (6 bases). Germline V CDR1 and CDR2: MGHRA, YSYEKL. Trimming removed 3 bases from V and 3 bases from J, with 12 bases in between. The CDR3 has 15 amino acids. The CDR3 DNA is TGCGCCAGCAGCCAGATCGGACAGATCAATCAGCCCCAGCATTTT. This gives the protein CASSQIGQINQPQHF.

The rearrangement joins TRBV10-3 to TRBJ1-1; D is unclear. Germline V CDR1 and CDR2: ENHRY, SYGVKD. CDR3 size: 11 residues. V lost 3 bases, J lost 3 bases, and 2 bases lay in between. This chain's CDR3 is CAISDHTEAFF. The CDR3 DNA sequence: TGTGCCATCAGTGACCACACTGAAGCTTTCTTT.

J is TRBJ2-7 and V is TRBV7-9; D is undetermined. Between the trimmed V and J ends, which lost 1 base and 8 bases, there was a span of 12 bases. Germline values: CDR1 SEHNR, CDR2 FQNEAQ (reference sequence). The CDR3 loop spans 13 amino acids. CDR3 coding DNA: TGTGCCAGCAGCTTAGACAGCCCTTCGAAGCAGTACTTC. This encodes CASSLDSPSKQYF.

There are a few counts of this clone. The chain couples TRBV28 to TRBJ1-4; D is perhaps TRBD1 (6 bases). Trimming stripped 6 bases from V and 11 bases from J, with 19 bases between. The CDR3 sequence is 14 residues long. CDR1 is MDHEN, CDR2 SYDVKM, per germline. CDR3 DNA sequence: TGTGCCAGCAGCCCCCGCAGGGGCCGAAGGAAACTGTTTTTT. Translation: CASSPRRGRRKLFF. The full variable domain, completed using reference TRBV28 and TRBJ1-4, is DVKVTQSSRYLVKRTGEKVFLECVQDMDHENMFWYRQDPGLGLRLIYFSYDVKMKEKGDIPEGYSVSREKKERFSLILESASTNQTSMYLCASSPRRGRRKLFFGSGTQLSVL.

The chain carries TRBV11-3 and TRBJ1-1; 7 bases are shared with TRBD1. CDR1 is SGHNT and CDR2 is YENEEA in the germline V gene. V lost 3 bases to trimming and J lost 1 base; unmatched junction nucleotides: 2. CDR3 length: 14 amino acids. In DNA, the CDR3 is TGTGCCAGCAGCTTCGACAGGGAGAACACTGAAGCTTTCTTT. Its translation: CASSFDRENTEAFF.

This chain links TRBV18 with TRBJ2-2; D gene unclear. With 3 bases removed from V and 4 bases from J, the gap between germline ends came to 9 bases. The CDR3 loop spans 14 amino acids. Looked up from germline, CDR1 is KGHSH and CDR2 is LQKENI. The CDR3 nucleotides are TGTGCCAGCTCACCCGTCGGTTCCACCGGGGAGCTGTTTTTT. This encodes CASSPVGSTGELFF.